The 4 T cell receptor beta chains below come from one sample, sequenced in a study of T cells in Graves' hyperthyroidism and ophthalmopathy. Template material for amplifying TCR beta CDR3 regions consisted of RNA transcripts. The HTBI set primed first-round TCR CDR3 RT-PCR. TCRdb reprocessed the multiplex PCR reads via MiXCR and lists one record per CDR3 protein. The top ten clones hold approximately 8.2% of a sample with hundreds of thousands of distinct CDR3 sequences, under 60% of them seen once. The specimen sequenced was peripheral blood or thyroid tissue (not recorded which). These receptors were collected from a woman aged 18-29 years with Graves' hyperthyroidism.

This clonotype was seen at least ten times. The V and J genes are TRBV7-3 and TRBJ1-1; the D is unclear. With 2 bases removed from V and 4 bases from J, the gap between germline ends came to 5 bases. The CDR3 length is 12 residues. From germline, CDR1 is SGHTA and CDR2 FQGTGA. CDR3 sequence reads: CASSLGPTEAFF. CDR3 in DNA: TGTGCCAGCAGCTTAGGGCCCACTGAAGCTTTCTTT.

Points on this clonotype: This CDR3 is missing its conserved last phenylalanine or tryptophan, likely due to a read error. The chain recombines TRBV5-4 with TRBJ1-2; D gene uncertain. This CDR3 region has 15 residues. Trimming left V 1 base short and J 8 bases short, with 18 bases between. CDR1 is SGHNT and CDR2 is YYREEE in the germline V gene (reference sequence). CDR3 in DNA: TGTGCCAGCAGCTTGCCCGAGGAGGGTGGAGAAGGCTACACCATC. This translates into CASSLPEEGGEGYTI.

The rearrangement uses TRBV25-1 and TRBJ1-1, with D perhaps TRBD1 (5 bases). The CDR3 runs to 12 residues. V gave up 3 bases and J gave up 10 bases, with 12 bases separating them. Per the germline V gene, CDR1 is MGHDK and CDR2 is SYGVNS. The DNA of the CDR3 is TGTGCCAGCAGTGATACTGGGGCGAGAGCTTTCTTT. It is translated as CASSDTGARAFF.

A few counts support this clonotype. The chain has TRBV7-9 and TRBJ2-5; the D gene is possibly TRBD2 (6 bases). Germline V gene data show CDR1 as SEHNR and CDR2 as FQNEAQ (reference sequence). There are 14 residues in the CDR3. Trimming cost V 4 bases and J 2 bases, with 11 bases left between them. Here the CDR3 DNA reads TGTGCCAGCAGCTCGGGACTGCGACAAGAGACCCAGTACTTC. This codes for CASSSGLRQETQYF.